This TCR beta chain came from a study of metastatic and nonmetastatic thyroid tumors. Across the study: For malignant and benign thyroid patients, tumor or nodule tissue and blood were the sources whose repertoires were compared. Study results and caveats: Compared with benign nodules, malignant thyroid tumors were reported to have significantly higher TCR beta diversity in both blood and tumor.

This clone was detected only once. Its antigen remains unknown. MiXCR reprocessed the PCR reads for TCRdb. In the table there are more than 13,000 clones, around 28% of which are singletons. Before thyroid surgery, none of the patients had received any treatment. The V end lost 2 bases, the J end lost 8 bases, and 9 bases lay between the germline ends. This CDR3 region has 12 residues. Germline V gene lookup returns CDR1 DFQATT and CDR2 SNEGSKA (reference sequence). The specimen was tumor tissue. This receptor was taken from a male donor with papillary thyroid cancer or a benign thyroid nodule (not recorded which). Some clones in this sample may be carry-over from other donors' samples. The chain uses TRBV20-1 and TRBJ2-2; either TRBD1 or TRBD2 may supply D (5 bases each). This CDR3 reads CSARQGVGELFF. CDR3 sequence (DNA): TGCAGTGCTAGACAGGGAGTAGGGGAGCTGTTTTTT.